This T cell receptor beta chain is drawn from a study of T cell responses to AZD1222 COVID-19 vaccine. Study-wide findings and caveats: In the spike-specific TCR repertoire, nearly half reportedly target unmutated variant regions. Baseline seropositives among AZD1222 recipients totaled only five or six. Receipt of two AZD1222 doses was followed by a rise in Spike-specific TCR breadth and depth. Clonal diversity was possibly underestimated, and the donors were mostly white British, with more females.

Sequencing used immunoSEQ multiplex PCR; TCRdb keeps in-frame clones, though not all of them. The sample holds 120,000 to 150,000 clones; around nine tenths are singletons and the top ten take 5.5% to 6.5%. The germline CDR1 and CDR2 sequences are SGHDN and FVKESK. The CDR3 totals 17 residues. Trimming took 0 bases from V and 6 from J, leaving 20 bases between them. Remarks on this clone: Its antigen remains unidentified.

This receptor was obtained from an adult in good health. The sample here was peripheral blood, taken on day 0 of AZD1222 vaccination. The J gene is TRBJ1-1, the V gene TRBV14; D remains ambiguous. The CDR3 region has the DNA TGTGCCAGCAGCCAAGATGGGTACTCAGGAGAGTACGCTGAAGCTTTCTTT. Its translation is CASSQDGYSGEYAEAFF.